The clone carrying this TCR beta chain was detected a few times. Its matching antigen is unknown. The sample belongs to a study of cytomegalovirus exposure and HLA in healthy donors. Study information: Early on, a data release was issued that held 80 million to 90 million unique TCRs from HLA-typed donors. The study's findings and limits: In a later analysis, specific HLA alleles were associated with approximately 16,000 TCR beta sequences at a 0.05 false discovery rate. A later analysis linked a missense DCLRE1C variant to TCR beta V- and J-gene trimming.

The PCR made use of 60 Vbeta and 13 Jbeta primers. The protocol was immunoSEQ multiplex PCR, while the TCRdb copy is restricted to in-frame clones and leaves out a portion. Of about 150,000 clones listed, approximately 10% are singletons. Sequencing used PBMCs. The receptor's source is a woman aged 35 to 49 in good health and CMV-seropositive.

The CDR3 loop is CASSLAFAGGGTDTQYF. The CDR3 DNA sequence: TGTGCCAGCAGCTTAGCGTTTGCGGGGGGGGGCACAGATACGCAGTATTTT. The rearrangement uses TRBV7-2 and TRBJ2-3, with 9 positions matching TRBD2. Germline V gives CDR1 SGHTA, CDR2 FQGNSA. J was trimmed by 1 base and V by 0 bases; bases with no gene match: 5. This CDR3 is 17 amino acids long.